Described below is a single T cell receptor (beta chain) sequence and its context. Its antigen remains unknown. Sequence at one end of the junction differs from germline and may be a read error. The authors made TCR beta cDNA from around 500 ng total RNA with a constant-region primer. Employing slightly modified ARM-PCR, three nested multiplex PCR rounds were run, and these gave rise to the TCR beta libraries. One entry per CDR3 protein, called by TCRdb with MiXCR from the multiplex PCR reads. The data show approximately 80,000 distinct CDR3 sequences, with 69% seen just once and approximately 26% held by the top ten. Co-extraction of both nucleic acids (RNA and DNA) used roughly 20-33 mg of unsorted bulk tissue. Each participant had primary liver carcinoma, and surgical resection was the treatment. These data come from a study of tumor-infiltrating lymphocytes in primary liver carcinoma. Overall study results and limits: A significantly higher top-250-clone fraction was recorded for tumors than for blood (p = 0.039).

The source material was tumor-adjacent normal liver tissue. This sequence originates from a middle-aged man with primary liver carcinoma and hepatitis B virus infection.

The CDR3 sequence: CANSLGLAGYNGQFF. In DNA form, the CDR3 reads TGTGCCAACAGCTTAGGCCTAGCGGGCTACAATGGGCAGTTCTTC. This rearrangement joins TRBV5-4 to TRBJ2-1, with 8 nucleotides matching TRBD2. Germline V gives CDR1 SGHNT, CDR2 YYREEE (reference sequence). CDR3 length: 15 residues.